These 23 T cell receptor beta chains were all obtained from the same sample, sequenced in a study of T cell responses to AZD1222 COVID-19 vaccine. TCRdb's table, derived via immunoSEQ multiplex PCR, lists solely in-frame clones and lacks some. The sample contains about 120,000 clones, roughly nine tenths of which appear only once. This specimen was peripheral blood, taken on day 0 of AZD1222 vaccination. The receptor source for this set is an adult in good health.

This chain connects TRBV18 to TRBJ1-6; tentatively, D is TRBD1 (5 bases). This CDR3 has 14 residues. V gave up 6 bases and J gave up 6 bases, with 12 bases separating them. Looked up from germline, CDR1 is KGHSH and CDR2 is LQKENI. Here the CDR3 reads CASSPGTANSPLHF. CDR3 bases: TGTGCCAGCTCCCCCGGGACGGCTAATTCACCCCTCCACTTT.

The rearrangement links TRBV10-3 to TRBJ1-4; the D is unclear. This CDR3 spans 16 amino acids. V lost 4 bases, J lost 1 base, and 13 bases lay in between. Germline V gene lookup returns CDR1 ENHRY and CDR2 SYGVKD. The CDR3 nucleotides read TGTGCCATCAGTGTTGGGTGGGGAGGAACTAATGAAAAACTGTTTTTT. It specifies CAISVGWGGTNEKLFF.

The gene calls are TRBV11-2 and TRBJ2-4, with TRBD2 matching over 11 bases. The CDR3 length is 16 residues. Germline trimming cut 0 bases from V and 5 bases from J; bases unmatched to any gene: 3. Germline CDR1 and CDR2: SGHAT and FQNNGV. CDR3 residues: CASSLDSGGVQNIQYF. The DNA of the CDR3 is TGTGCCAGCAGCTTAGATAGCGGGGGGGTGCAAAACATTCAGTACTTC.

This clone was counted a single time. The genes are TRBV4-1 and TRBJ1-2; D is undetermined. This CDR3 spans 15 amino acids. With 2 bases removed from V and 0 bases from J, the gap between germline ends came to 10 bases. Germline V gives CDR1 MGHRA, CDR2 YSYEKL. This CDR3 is CASSQPLGANYGYTF. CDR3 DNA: TGCGCCAGCAGCCAACCCCTGGGAGCTAACTATGGCTACACCTTC.

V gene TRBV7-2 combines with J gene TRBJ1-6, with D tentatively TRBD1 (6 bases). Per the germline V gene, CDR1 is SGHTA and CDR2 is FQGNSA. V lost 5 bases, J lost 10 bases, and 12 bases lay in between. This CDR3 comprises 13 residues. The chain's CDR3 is CASSPGAESPLHF. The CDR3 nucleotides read TGTGCCAGCAGCCCGGGGGCTGAGTCACCCCTCCACTTT.

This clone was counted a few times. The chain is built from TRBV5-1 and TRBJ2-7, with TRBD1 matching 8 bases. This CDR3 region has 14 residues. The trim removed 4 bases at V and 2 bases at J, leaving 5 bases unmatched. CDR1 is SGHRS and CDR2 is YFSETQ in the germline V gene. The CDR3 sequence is CASSARDRTYEQYF. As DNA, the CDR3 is TGCGCCAGCAGCGCTCGGGACAGGACCTACGAGCAGTACTTC. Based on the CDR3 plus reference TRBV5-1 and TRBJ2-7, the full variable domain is KAGVTQTPRYLIKTRGQQVTLSCSPISGHRSVSWYQQTPGQGLQFLFEYFSETQRNKGNFPGRFSGRQFSNSRSEMNVSTLELGDSALYLCASSARDRTYEQYFGPGTRLTVT.

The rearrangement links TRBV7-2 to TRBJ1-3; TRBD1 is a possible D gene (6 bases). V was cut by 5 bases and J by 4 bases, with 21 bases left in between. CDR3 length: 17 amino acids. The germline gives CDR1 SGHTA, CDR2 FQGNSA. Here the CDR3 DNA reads TGTGCCAGCAGCCCCTGGGACACCCGGTCGGGCGGAAACACCATATATTTT. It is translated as CASSPWDTRSGGNTIYF. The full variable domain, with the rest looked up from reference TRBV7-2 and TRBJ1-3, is GAGVSQSPSNKVTEKGKDVELRCDPISGHTALYWYRQSLGQGLEFLIYFQGNSAPDKSGLPSDRFSAERTGGSVSTLTIQRTQQEDSAVYLCASSPWDTRSGGNTIYFGEGSWLTVV.

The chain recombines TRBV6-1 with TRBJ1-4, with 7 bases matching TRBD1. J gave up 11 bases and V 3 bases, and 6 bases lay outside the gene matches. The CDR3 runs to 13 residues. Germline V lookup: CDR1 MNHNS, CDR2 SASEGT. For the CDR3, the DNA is TGTGCCAGCAGTGACACAGGGGATGGGAAACTGTTTTTT. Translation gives CASSDTGDGKLFF.

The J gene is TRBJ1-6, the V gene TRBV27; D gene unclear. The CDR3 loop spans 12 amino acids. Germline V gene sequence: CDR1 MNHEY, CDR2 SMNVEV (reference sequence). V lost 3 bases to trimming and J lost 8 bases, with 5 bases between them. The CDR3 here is CASSFTDSPLHF. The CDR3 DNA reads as TGTGCCAGCAGTTTTACGGATTCACCCCTCCACTTT.

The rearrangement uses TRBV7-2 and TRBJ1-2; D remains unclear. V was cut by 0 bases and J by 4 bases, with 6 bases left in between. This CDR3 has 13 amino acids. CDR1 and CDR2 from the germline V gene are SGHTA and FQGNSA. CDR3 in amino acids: CASSLAGLYGYTF. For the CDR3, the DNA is TGTGCCAGCAGCTTAGCAGGGCTCTATGGCTACACCTTC. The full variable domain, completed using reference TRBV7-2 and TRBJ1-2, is GAGVSQSPSNKVTEKGKDVELRCDPISGHTALYWYRQSLGQGLEFLIYFQGNSAPDKSGLPSDRFSAERTGGSVSTLTIQRTQQEDSAVYLCASSLAGLYGYTFGSGTRLTVV.

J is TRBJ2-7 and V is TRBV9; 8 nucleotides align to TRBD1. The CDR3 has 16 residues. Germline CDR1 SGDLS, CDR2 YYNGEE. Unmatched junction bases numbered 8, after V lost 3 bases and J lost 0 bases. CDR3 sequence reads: CASSGDDRGHSYEQYF. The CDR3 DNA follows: TGTGCCAGCAGCGGGGACGACAGGGGTCACTCCTACGAGCAGTACTTC.

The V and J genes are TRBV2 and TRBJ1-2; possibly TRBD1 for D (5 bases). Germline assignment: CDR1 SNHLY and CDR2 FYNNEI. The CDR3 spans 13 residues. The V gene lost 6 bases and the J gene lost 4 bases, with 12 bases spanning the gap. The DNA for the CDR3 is TGTGCCAGCAGGTGGGGGGAGGCCTATGGCTACACCTTC. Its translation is CASRWGEAYGYTF.

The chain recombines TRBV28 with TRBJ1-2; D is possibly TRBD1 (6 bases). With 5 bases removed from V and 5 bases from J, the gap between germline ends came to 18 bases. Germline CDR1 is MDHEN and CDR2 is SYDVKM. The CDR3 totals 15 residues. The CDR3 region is CASSALTGPGYGYTF. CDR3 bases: TGTGCCAGCAGTGCCTTGACAGGTCCGGGATATGGCTACACCTTC.

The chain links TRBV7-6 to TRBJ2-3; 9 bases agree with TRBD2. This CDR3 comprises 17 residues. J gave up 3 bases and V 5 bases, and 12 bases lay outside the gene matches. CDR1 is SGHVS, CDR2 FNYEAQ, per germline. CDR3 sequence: CASSLNVLSGSTDTQYF. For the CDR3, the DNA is TGTGCCAGCAGCCTCAACGTCCTTAGCGGGAGTACAGATACGCAGTATTTT.

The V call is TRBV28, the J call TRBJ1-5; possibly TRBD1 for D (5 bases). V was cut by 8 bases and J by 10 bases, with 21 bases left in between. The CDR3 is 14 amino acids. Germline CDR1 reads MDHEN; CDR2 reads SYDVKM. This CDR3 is CASALLDSVRPQHF. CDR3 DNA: TGTGCCAGCGCCTTATTAGACAGTGTAAGACCCCAGCATTTT.

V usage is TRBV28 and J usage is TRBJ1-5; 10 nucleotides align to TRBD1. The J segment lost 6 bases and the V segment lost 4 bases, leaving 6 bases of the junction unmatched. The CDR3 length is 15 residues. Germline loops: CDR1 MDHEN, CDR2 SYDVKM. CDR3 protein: CASSSLDRGLQPQHF. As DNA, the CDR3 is TGTGCCAGCAGTTCCCTTGACAGGGGGCTTCAGCCCCAGCATTTT.

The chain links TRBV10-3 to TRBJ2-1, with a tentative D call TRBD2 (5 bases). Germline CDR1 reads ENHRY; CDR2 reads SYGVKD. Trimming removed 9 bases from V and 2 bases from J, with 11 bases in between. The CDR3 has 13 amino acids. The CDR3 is CAIGLGAYNEQFF. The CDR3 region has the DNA TGTGCCATTGGACTGGGAGCCTACAATGAGCAGTTCTTC.

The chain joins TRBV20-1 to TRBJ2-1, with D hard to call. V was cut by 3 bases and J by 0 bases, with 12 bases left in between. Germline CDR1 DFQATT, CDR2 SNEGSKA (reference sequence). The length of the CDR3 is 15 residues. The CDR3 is CSASLRASSYNEQFF. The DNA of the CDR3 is TGCAGTGCTAGTCTGCGCGCGAGCTCCTACAATGAGCAGTTCTTC.

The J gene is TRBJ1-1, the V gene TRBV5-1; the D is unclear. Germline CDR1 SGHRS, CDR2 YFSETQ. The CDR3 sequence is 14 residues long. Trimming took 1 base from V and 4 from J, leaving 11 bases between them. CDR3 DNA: TGCGCCAGCAGCTTGTCAGGAGATCCCACTGAAGCTTTCTTT. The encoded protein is CASSLSGDPTEAFF.

CDR3 sequence reads: CASSLDGGTQGHEQYF. The CDR3 region has the DNA TGTGCCAGCAGCTTAGATGGAGGGACGCAGGGGCACGAGCAGTACTTC. The chain couples TRBV11-3 to TRBJ2-7; either TRBD1 or TRBD2 may supply D (6 bases each). There are 16 residues in the CDR3. CDR1 and CDR2 from the germline V gene are SGHNT and YENEEA. V gave up 0 bases and J gave up 5 bases, with 17 bases separating them.

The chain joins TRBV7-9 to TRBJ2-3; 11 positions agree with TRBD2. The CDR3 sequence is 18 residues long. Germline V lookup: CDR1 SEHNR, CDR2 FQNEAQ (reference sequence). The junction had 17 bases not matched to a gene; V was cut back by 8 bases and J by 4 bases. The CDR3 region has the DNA TGTGCCAGCCTGAAGATAGCGGGGGGGCCCTTTCTCCCAGATACGCAGTATTTT. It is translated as CASLKIAGGPFLPDTQYF.

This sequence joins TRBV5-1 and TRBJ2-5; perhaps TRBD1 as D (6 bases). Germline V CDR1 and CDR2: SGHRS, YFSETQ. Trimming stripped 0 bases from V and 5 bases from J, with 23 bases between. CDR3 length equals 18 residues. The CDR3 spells CASSLGSWGQKGTETQYF. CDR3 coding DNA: TGCGCCAGCAGCTTGGGCAGTTGGGGGCAGAAGGGGACCGAGACCCAGTACTTC.

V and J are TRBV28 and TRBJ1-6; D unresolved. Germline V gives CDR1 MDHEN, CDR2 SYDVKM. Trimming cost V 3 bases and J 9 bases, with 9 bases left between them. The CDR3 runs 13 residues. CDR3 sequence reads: CASSFTPGSPLHF. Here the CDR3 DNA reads TGTGCCAGCAGTTTTACCCCAGGTTCACCCCTCCACTTT.